The 29 T cell receptor beta chains given below trace back to one sample, sequenced in a study of cytomegalovirus exposure and HLA in healthy donors (TCRdb year 2017). Library prep was done by the immunoSEQ multiplex PCR assay. For the multiplex PCR, a mixture combining 60 forward primers for TCR Vbeta segments and 13 reverse primers for TCR Jbeta segments was used. TCRdb limited this immuneACCESS table to in-frame rearrangements with V and J called. A share of clones is missing; checked studies link under half to unresolved V genes, and the rest is unexplained. This sample is represented by some 200,000 clones; around 75% of them were singletons. The top ten clones comprise 1.5% to 2% of the sample. Specimen: PBMCs. These receptors originate from a woman aged 30 to 39 in good health and CMV-seronegative.

This clone was counted a few times. The gene calls are TRBV5-8 and TRBJ1-5; D call uncertain. V was pared by 0 bases and J by 4 bases, with 5 bases between. The CDR3 extends over 13 amino acids. The germline V gene has CDR1 SGHTS and CDR2 YDEGEE. The CDR3 DNA reads as TGTGCCAGCAGCTTGGACATTAATCAGCCCCAGCATTTT. The encoded protein is CASSLDINQPQHF.

The chain carries TRBV19 and TRBJ1-3; D is undetermined. Per germline, CDR1 LNHDA and CDR2 SQIVND (reference sequence). The CDR3 runs to 14 residues. V was pared by 6 bases and J by 0 bases, with 9 bases between. This CDR3 reads CASSRAGSGNTIYF. Here the CDR3 DNA reads TGTGCCAGTAGCCGGGCGGGCTCTGGAAACACCATATATTTT.

In its sample, this clone was seen once. This chain links TRBV6-1 with TRBJ1-2; tentative D call: TRBD1 (5 bases). Germline V gives CDR1 MNHNS, CDR2 SASEGT. With 3 bases removed from V and 8 bases from J, the gap between germline ends came to 19 bases. CDR3 length: 15 residues. CDR3 nucleotides: TGTGCCAGCAGTGACCAATTGGGGCCAGGTCAAGGCTACACCTTC. Translating gives CASSDQLGPGQGYTF.

J is TRBJ1-4 and V is TRBV6-6; D unresolved. V lost 6 bases and J lost 8, with 7 bases in between. Germline assignment: CDR1 MNHNY and CDR2 SVGAGI (reference sequence). The CDR3 loop spans 11 amino acids. CDR3 amino acids: CASSEGEKLFF. The CDR3 coding sequence is TGTGCCAGCAGCGAGGGAGAAAAACTGTTTTTT.

V usage is TRBV6-4 and J usage is TRBJ2-5, with 15 bases matching TRBD2. The V and J ends lost 0 bases and 5 bases, in that order; junction bases with no gene match: 13. The CDR3 loop spans 20 amino acids. CDR1 is MRHNA and CDR2 is SNTAGT in the germline V gene. CDR3: CASSDSRTSGRGRVGETQYF. In DNA, the CDR3 is TGTGCCAGCAGTGACTCCCGGACTAGCGGGAGGGGAAGAGTGGGGGAGACCCAGTACTTC.

The chain joins TRBV2 to TRBJ2-5; 7 nucleotides match TRBD1. Per germline, CDR1 SNHLY and CDR2 FYNNEI. The J segment lost 5 bases and the V segment lost 2 bases, leaving 11 bases of the junction unmatched. This CDR3 contains 16 residues. CDR3 nucleotide sequence: TGTGCCAGCAGTGAATTAAGGGGGACAGCCCGGGAGACCCAGTACTTC. Its translation: CASSELRGTARETQYF.

The genes are TRBV10-3 and TRBJ1-1; possibly TRBD1 for D (6 bases). V lost 0 bases, J lost 11 bases, and 19 bases lay in between. CDR1 is ENHRY, CDR2 SYGVKD, per germline. The CDR3 length is 15 residues. The CDR3 is CAISESAGALGDAFF. The CDR3 DNA reads TGTGCCATCAGTGAGTCGGCGGGGGCGCTGGGAGATGCTTTCTTT.

The chain uses TRBV9 and TRBJ2-1, with D possibly TRBD1 on 5 matching bases. Trimming left V 3 bases short and J 7 bases short, with 17 bases between. Germline CDR1 SGDLS, CDR2 YYNGEE. This CDR3 contains 15 residues. The CDR3 spells CASSGSLQAWNEQFF. DNA of the CDR3: TGTGCCAGCAGCGGTAGTTTACAGGCGTGGAATGAGCAGTTCTTC. The full variable domain, with the rest looked up from reference TRBV9 and TRBJ2-1, is DSGVTQTPKHLITATGQRVTLRCSPRSGDLSVYWYQQSLDQGLQFLIQYYNGEERAKGNILERFSAQQFPDLHSELNLSSLELGDSALYFCASSGSLQAWNEQFFGPGTRLTVL.

This clone was counted a single time. The gene calls are TRBV7-3 and TRBJ2-1; 7 bases align to TRBD1. CDR3 length: 12 residues. The junction had 8 bases not matched to a gene; V was cut back by 4 bases and J by 14 bases. Germline V gene sequence: CDR1 SGHTA, CDR2 FQGTGA. CDR3 DNA: TGTGCCAGCAGCTCAATTGGACAGGAAAAGTTCTTC. Its protein product is CASSSIGQEKFF. Variable domain in full (rest from reference TRBV7-3 and TRBJ2-1): GAGVSQTPSNKVTEKGKYVELRCDPISGHTALYWYRQSLGQGPEFLIYFQGTGAADDSGLPNDRFFAVRPEGSVSTLKIQRTERGDSAVYLCASSSIGQEKFFGPGTRLTVL.

The rearrangement uses TRBV19 and TRBJ1-1; maybe TRBD1 (5 bases). V was shortened by 6 bases and J by 4 bases, with 15 bases between the two germline ends. Germline CDR1 LNHDA, CDR2 SQIVND (reference sequence). The CDR3 has 14 amino acids. The CDR3, as DNA: TGTGCCAGTAGCCTGGGACTGCTAGGCACTGAAGCTTTCTTT. This sequence encodes CASSLGLLGTEAFF.

The chain uses TRBV7-2 and TRBJ1-3; D may be TRBD1 (5 bases). The CDR3 totals 15 residues. Germline CDR1 and CDR2: SGHTA and FQGNSA. Trimming removed 3 bases at V and 4 bases at J, with 13 bases between. CDR3 in amino acids: CASSLGGTRGNTIYF. The CDR3 coding sequence is TGTGCCAGCAGCTTGGGAGGGACCCGGGGAAACACCATATATTTT.

CDR3 coding DNA: TGTGCCAGCAGTACTTCTAGGGGCTACGAGCAGTACTTC. Encoded protein: CASSTSRGYEQYF. The V and J genes are TRBV27 and TRBJ2-7; weak D call: TRBD1 (5 bases). V lost 5 bases to trimming and J lost 3 bases, with 11 bases between them. Germline values: CDR1 MNHEY, CDR2 SMNVEV (reference sequence). The CDR3 is 13 residues long.

The CDR3 loop is CASSTGNYNSPLHF. For the CDR3, the DNA is TGTGCCAGTTCTACAGGGAACTATAATTCACCCCTCCACTTT. This chain joins TRBV19 and TRBJ1-6; maybe TRBD1 (6 bases). The CDR3 covers 14 residues. Germline V CDR1 and CDR2: LNHDA, SQIVND (reference sequence). The V gene lost 8 bases and the J gene lost 3 bases, with 11 bases spanning the gap. Full variable domain (outside the CDR3, taken from reference TRBV19 and TRBJ1-6): DGGITQSPKYLFRKEGQNVTLSCEQNLNHDAMYWYRQDPGQGLRLIYYSQIVNDFQKGDIAEGYSVSREKKESFPLTVTSAQKNPTAFYLCASSTGNYNSPLHFGNGTRLTVT.

The chain couples TRBV2 to TRBJ2-1, with 8 bases matching TRBD1. The junction had 2 bases not matched to a gene; V was cut back by 3 bases and J by 7 bases. Germline V CDR1 and CDR2: SNHLY, FYNNEI. This CDR3 is built from 13 residues. The CDR3 coding sequence is TGTGCCAGCAGTGAGACAGGGGTGAATGAGCAGTTCTTC. Amino acid sequence: CASSETGVNEQFF.

The chain carries TRBV6-5 and TRBJ1-4; possibly TRBD1 for D (5 bases). Trimming pared 8 bases from V and 4 bases from J, leaving 11 bases between. The V gene's germline CDR1 is MNHEY and CDR2 SVGAGI. This CDR3 comprises 13 residues. The CDR3 sequence is CASDEGVNEKLFF. CDR3 nucleotides: TGTGCCAGCGATGAAGGGGTTAATGAAAAACTGTTTTTT.

The chain joins TRBV25-1 to TRBJ2-2; no clear D gene. This CDR3 has 13 residues. Germline V lookup: CDR1 MGHDK, CDR2 SYGVNS. Trimming cost V 5 bases and J 7 bases, with 11 bases left between them. The DNA of the CDR3 is TGTGCCAGCAGTCCTTCCCAGAACGGGGAGCTGTTTTTT. It yields the protein CASSPSQNGELFF.

The rearrangement links TRBV6-1 to TRBJ1-2, with D tentatively TRBD1 (6 bases). V was clipped by 4 bases and J by 2 bases, with 14 bases between them. The V gene's germline CDR1 is MNHNS and CDR2 SASEGT. The CDR3 spans 15 residues. The CDR3 nucleotides read TGTGCCAGCAGTGCCGCGGGGGACACGAACTATGGCTACACCTTC. This codes for CASSAAGDTNYGYTF.

The chain is built from TRBV5-5 and TRBJ2-5; TRBD1 agrees at 7 bases. The trim removed 2 bases at V and 2 bases at J, leaving 6 bases unmatched. CDR1 and CDR2 from the germline V gene are SGHKS and YYEKEE (reference sequence). This CDR3 contains 15 residues. The CDR3: CASSFFGGQQETQYF. The CDR3 DNA reads as TGTGCCAGCAGCTTTTTTGGGGGACAGCAAGAGACCCAGTACTTC.

The chain is built from TRBV21-1 and TRBJ1-4; the table assigns TRBD1, which was not confirmed against the DNA. TRBV21-1 is a known pseudogene. The CDR3 spans 18 residues. CDR3 sequence: CASSSGTGGGRTNEKLFF. The DNA of the CDR3 is TGTGCCAGCTCCTCCGGGACAGGGGGCGGTAGGACTAATGAAAAACTGTTTTTT.

CDR3 bases: TGTGCCAGCAGTCGTACGGTTTCCACCGGGGAGCTGTTTTTT. Translated: CASSRTVSTGELFF. The V and J genes are TRBV6-4 and TRBJ2-2; unclear D gene. The CDR3 sequence is 14 residues long. V was trimmed by 5 bases and J by 4 bases, leaving 11 bases between them. Germline CDR1 is MRHNA and CDR2 is SNTAGT.

About this clone itself: The junction and the germline gene differ at one end; a read error may be behind it. The chain joins TRBV30 to TRBJ1-5; a possible D gene is TRBD1 (5 bases). This CDR3 has 14 amino acids. Germline V CDR1 and CDR2: GTSNPN, SVGIG (reference sequence). The CDR3 reads CAWSVITARQPRHF. In DNA, the CDR3 is TGTGCCTGGAGTGTCATCACAGCACGACAGCCCCGGCATTTT.

This clone was seen more than once but under ten times. This chain uses TRBV5-1 with TRBJ1-1; possibly TRBD1 for D (5 bases). CDR1 and CDR2 (germline): SGHRS, YFSETQ. Between the trimmed V and J ends, which lost 2 bases and 1 base, there was a span of 6 bases. The CDR3 extends over 13 amino acids. CDR3 bases: TGCGCCAGCAGCTTCCAGGGGAACACTGAAGCTTTCTTT. Protein: CASSFQGNTEAFF.

The CDR3 sequence is CSVGSGGSEAFF. The CDR3 DNA reads TGCAGCGTTGGATCTGGGGGCTCTGAAGCTTTCTTT. The chain combines TRBV29-1 with TRBJ1-1, with a possible D match to TRBD1 (6 bases). The germline gives CDR1 SQVTM, CDR2 ANQGSEA. This CDR3 spans 12 amino acids. Trimming took off 4 bases at V and 6 bases at J, with 12 bases between the two ends.

V gene TRBV7-9 combines with J gene TRBJ1-2; tentatively, D is TRBD1 (5 bases). CDR3 length: 16 amino acids. Germline V lookup: CDR1 SEHNR, CDR2 FQNEAQ (reference sequence). Trimming stripped 5 bases from V and 4 bases from J, with 20 bases between. This CDR3 reads CASSPPTGGRVYGYTF. In DNA form, the CDR3 reads TGTGCCAGCAGCCCTCCCACCGGGGGAAGGGTCTATGGCTACACCTTC.

This chain connects TRBV4-3 to TRBJ1-2; no firm D call. Trimming removed 4 bases from V and 4 bases from J, with 13 bases in between. This CDR3 spans 14 amino acids. Germline V gene sequence: CDR1 LGHNA, CDR2 YSLEER. CDR3 protein: CASSRQKTSYGYTF. The CDR3 nucleotides read TGCGCCAGCAGCCGACAAAAGACAAGCTATGGCTACACCTTC.

This clone was detected only a few times. The V call is TRBV14, the J call TRBJ1-1; D gene uncertain. Deletions cut 4 bases from V and 5 bases from J, with 11 bases between. Germline CDR1 SGHDN, CDR2 FVKESK. This CDR3 is built from 13 residues. The CDR3 loop reads CASSLETRTEAFF. CDR3 DNA: TGTGCCAGCAGCCTCGAGACGAGGACTGAAGCTTTCTTT.

The V gene is TRBV2, the J gene TRBJ2-5; 8 bases map to TRBD2. V was pared by 0 bases and J by 5 bases, with 5 bases of the junction left unmatched. The CDR3 has 15 amino acids. The germline CDR1 and CDR2 sequences are SNHLY and FYNNEI. DNA of the CDR3: TGTGCCAGCAGTGAAGCCTGGACTAGCAGGGAGACCCAGTACTTC. Residues: CASSEAWTSRETQYF.

This chain connects TRBV6-6 to TRBJ2-7, with 10 bases lining up with TRBD2. Germline V lookup: CDR1 MNHNY, CDR2 SVGAGI (reference sequence). The CDR3 covers 15 residues. The J segment lost 6 bases and the V segment lost 6 bases, leaving 11 bases of the junction unmatched. The CDR3, as DNA: TGTGCCAGCAGCAAGACCGGGCTAGCGGGAGTCGAGCAGTACTTC. Its translation is CASSKTGLAGVEQYF.

As DNA, the CDR3 is TGTGCCAGCAGCTTAGCGGTACTCTACAATGAGCAGTTCTTC. It encodes CASSLAVLYNEQFF. The chain couples TRBV7-8 to TRBJ2-1, with D hard to call. V gave up 0 bases and J gave up 3 bases, with 6 bases separating them. The CDR3 is 14 residues long. Germline CDR1 SGHVS, CDR2 FQNEAQ. Based on the CDR3 plus reference TRBV7-8 and TRBJ2-1, the full variable domain is GAGVSQSPRYKVAKRGQDVALRCDPISGHVSLFWYQQALGQGPEFLTYFQNEAQLDKSGLPSDRFFAERPEGSVSTLKIQRTQQEDSAVYLCASSLAVLYNEQFFGPGTRLTVL.